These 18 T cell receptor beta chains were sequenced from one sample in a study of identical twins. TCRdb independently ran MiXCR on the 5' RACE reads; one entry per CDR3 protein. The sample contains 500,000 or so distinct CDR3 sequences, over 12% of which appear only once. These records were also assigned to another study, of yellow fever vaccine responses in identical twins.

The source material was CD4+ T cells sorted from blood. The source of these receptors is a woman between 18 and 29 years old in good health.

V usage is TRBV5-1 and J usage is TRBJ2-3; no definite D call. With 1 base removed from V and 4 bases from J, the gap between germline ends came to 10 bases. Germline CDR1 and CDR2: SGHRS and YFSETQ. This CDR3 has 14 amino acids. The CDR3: CASSLRVGADTQYF. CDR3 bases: TGCGCCAGCAGCTTGCGGGTCGGCGCAGATACGCAGTATTTT.

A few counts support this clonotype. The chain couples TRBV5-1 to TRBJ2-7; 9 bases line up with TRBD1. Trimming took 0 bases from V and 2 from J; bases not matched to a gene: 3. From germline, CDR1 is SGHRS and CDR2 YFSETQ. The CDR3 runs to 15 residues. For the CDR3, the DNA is TGCGCCAGCAGCTTGGGGGGGACAGGGCCCTACGAGCAGTACTTC. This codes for CASSLGGTGPYEQYF.

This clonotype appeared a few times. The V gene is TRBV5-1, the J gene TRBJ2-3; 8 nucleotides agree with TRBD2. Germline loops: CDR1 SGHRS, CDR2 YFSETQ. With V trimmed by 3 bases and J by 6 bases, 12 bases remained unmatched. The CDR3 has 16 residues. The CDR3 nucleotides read TGCGCCAGCAGCTCCTCCGGGACTAGGAGATCGGATACGCAGTATTTT. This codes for CASSSSGTRRSDTQYF.

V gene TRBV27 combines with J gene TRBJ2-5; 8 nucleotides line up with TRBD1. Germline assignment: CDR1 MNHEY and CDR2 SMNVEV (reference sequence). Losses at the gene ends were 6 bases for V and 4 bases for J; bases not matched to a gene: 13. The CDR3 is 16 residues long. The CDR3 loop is CASSLLGGDRRETQYF. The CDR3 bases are TGTGCCAGCAGCCTCCTAGGCGGGGACAGGAGAGAGACCCAGTACTTC.

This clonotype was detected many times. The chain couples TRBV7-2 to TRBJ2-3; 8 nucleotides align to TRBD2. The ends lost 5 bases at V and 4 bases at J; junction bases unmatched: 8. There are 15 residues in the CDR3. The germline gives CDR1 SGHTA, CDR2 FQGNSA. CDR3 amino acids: CASSLSGAGPDTQYF. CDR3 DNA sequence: TGTGCCAGCAGCCTTAGCGGGGCGGGACCAGATACGCAGTATTTT.

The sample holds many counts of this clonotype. The CDR3 nucleotides read TGTGCCAGCAGCCGGACAGGGAACACTGAAGCTTTCTTT. It specifies CASSRTGNTEAFF. The rearrangement links TRBV6-1 to TRBJ1-1; TRBD1 matches at 7 bases. The V gene's germline CDR1 is MNHNS and CDR2 SASEGT. The J segment lost 1 base and the V segment lost 6 bases, leaving 2 bases of the junction unmatched. The CDR3 extends over 13 amino acids.

CDR3 nucleotide sequence: TGTGCCAGCAGCCAGGGAGACCGGCCTAGGGATACGCAGTATTTT. This sequence encodes CASSQGDRPRDTQYF. The chain links TRBV3-1 to TRBJ2-3; D may be TRBD2 (5 bases). V shed 3 bases and J shed 6 bases, with 16 bases lying between them. Per germline, CDR1 LGHDT and CDR2 YNNKEL (reference sequence). CDR3 length: 15 residues.

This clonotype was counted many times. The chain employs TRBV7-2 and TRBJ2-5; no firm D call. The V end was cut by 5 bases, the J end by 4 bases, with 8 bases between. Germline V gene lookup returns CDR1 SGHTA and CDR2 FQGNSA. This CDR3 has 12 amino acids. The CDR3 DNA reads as TGTGCCAGCAGCCCTGGTCGAGAGACCCAGTACTTC. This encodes CASSPGRETQYF.

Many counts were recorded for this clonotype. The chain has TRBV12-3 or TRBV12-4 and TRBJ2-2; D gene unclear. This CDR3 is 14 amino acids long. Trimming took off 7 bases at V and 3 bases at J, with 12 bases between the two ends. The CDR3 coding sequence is TGTGCCAGCAAGGCTCCCCCGGACACCGGGGAGCTGTTTTTT. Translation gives CASKAPPDTGELFF.

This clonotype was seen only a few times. The CDR3 sequence is CASIREGLTDTQYF. Here the CDR3 DNA reads TGTGCCAGCATCCGCGAGGGCCTCACAGATACGCAGTATTTT. J is TRBJ2-3 and V is TRBV12-3 or TRBV12-4; D is perhaps TRBD2 (5 bases). CDR3 length equals 14 residues. Trimming removed 7 bases from V and 2 bases from J, with 13 bases in between.

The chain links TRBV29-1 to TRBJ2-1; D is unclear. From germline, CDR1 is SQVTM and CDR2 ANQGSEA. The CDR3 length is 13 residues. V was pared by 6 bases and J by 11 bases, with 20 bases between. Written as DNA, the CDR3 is TGCAGCGTCCAACCGTTGGGCGGCGGCCAGCAGTTCTTC. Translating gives CSVQPLGGGQQFF.

CDR3 loop: CAWTRDSNQPQHF. CDR3 DNA: TGTGCCTGGACCCGGGACAGCAATCAGCCCCAGCATTTT. V gene TRBV30 combines with J gene TRBJ1-5, with D maybe TRBD1 (5 bases). Trimming removed 4 bases from V and 1 base from J, with 8 bases in between. This CDR3 has 13 residues. Germline CDR1 reads GTSNPN; CDR2 reads SVGIG (reference sequence).

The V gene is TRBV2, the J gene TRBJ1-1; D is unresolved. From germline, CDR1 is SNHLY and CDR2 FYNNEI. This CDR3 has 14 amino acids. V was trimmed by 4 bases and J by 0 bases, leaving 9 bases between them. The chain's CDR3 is CASSVGGMNTEAFF. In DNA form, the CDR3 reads TGTGCCAGCAGTGTAGGTGGCATGAACACTGAAGCTTTCTTT.

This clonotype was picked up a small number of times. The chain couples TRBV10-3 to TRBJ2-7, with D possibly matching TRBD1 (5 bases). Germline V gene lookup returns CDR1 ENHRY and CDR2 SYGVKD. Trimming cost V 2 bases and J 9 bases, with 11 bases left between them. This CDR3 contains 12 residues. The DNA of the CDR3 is TGTGCCATCAGTGAGGACAGCCCCGCGCAGTACTTC. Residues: CAISEDSPAQYF.

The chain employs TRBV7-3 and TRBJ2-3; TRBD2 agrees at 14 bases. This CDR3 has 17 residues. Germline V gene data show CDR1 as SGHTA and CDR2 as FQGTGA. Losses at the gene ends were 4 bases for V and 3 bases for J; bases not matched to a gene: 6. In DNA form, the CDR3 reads TGTGCCAGCAGCTCCCGATGGACTAGCGGGGGGACAGATACGCAGTATTTT. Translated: CASSSRWTSGGTDTQYF.

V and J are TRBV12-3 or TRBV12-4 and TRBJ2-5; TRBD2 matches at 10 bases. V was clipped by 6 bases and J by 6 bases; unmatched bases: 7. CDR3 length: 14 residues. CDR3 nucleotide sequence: TGTGCCAGCAGAGCGGGGGGGCCTTCGAAGACCCAGTACTTC. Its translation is CASRAGGPSKTQYF.

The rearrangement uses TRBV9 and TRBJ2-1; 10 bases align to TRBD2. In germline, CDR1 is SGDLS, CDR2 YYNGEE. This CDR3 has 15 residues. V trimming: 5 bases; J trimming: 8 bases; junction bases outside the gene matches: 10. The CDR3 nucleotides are TGTGCCAGCAGGGCAAGCGGGGGGGCCTTAGATGAGCAGTTCTTC. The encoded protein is CASRASGGALDEQFF.

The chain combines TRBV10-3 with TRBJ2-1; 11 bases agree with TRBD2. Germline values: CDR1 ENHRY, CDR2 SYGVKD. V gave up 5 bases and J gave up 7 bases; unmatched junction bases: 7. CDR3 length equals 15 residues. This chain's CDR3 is CAISPGLAEGNEQFF. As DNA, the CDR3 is TGTGCCATCAGTCCGGGACTAGCGGAGGGAAATGAGCAGTTCTTC.